The 24 T cell receptor beta chains given below trace back to one sample, sequenced in a study of cytomegalovirus exposure and HLA in healthy donors. PCR was performed using 60 Vbeta and 13 Jbeta primers. Assay used: immunoSEQ multiplex PCR; TCRdb lists only in-frame clones, some missing. In the table there are about 100,000 clones, 75% to 85% of which are singletons. The sequencing input was PBMCs. These TCRs come from a female donor in good health and CMV-seropositive.

The chain recombines TRBV2 with TRBJ1-4; possibly TRBD1 for D (5 bases). The germline V gene has CDR1 SNHLY and CDR2 FYNNEI. V was clipped by 8 bases and J by 9 bases, with 16 bases between them. The CDR3 has 13 amino acids. In nucleotides, the CDR3 is TGTGCCAGCGGAGACGCAGGGCCCCAAAAACTGTTTTTT. It codes for CASGDAGPQKLFF.

This rearrangement joins TRBV4-3 to TRBJ1-1, with D possibly being TRBD1 (5 bases). V lost 4 bases, J lost 3 bases, and 12 bases lay in between. This CDR3 contains 14 residues. Germline CDR1 and CDR2: LGHNA and YSLEER. CDR3 sequence: CASSLAQGYTEAFF. As DNA, the CDR3 is TGCGCCAGCAGCCTGGCGCAGGGATACACTGAAGCTTTCTTT.

The chain recombines TRBV4-1 with TRBJ1-6; 8 bases agree with TRBD1. CDR1 is MGHRA and CDR2 is YSYEKL in the germline V gene. V shed 5 bases, J shed 7 bases, and the junction held 13 bases outside the gene matches. The CDR3 is 17 amino acids. CDR3 in DNA: TGCGCCAGCAGCTGGCGGACAGGGTTATTGGGGAATTCACCCCTCCACTTT. Protein product: CASSWRTGLLGNSPLHF.

This clone was counted a few times. The V and J genes are TRBV5-4 and TRBJ1-3; D not resolved. CDR3 length equals 16 residues. The germline CDR1 and CDR2 sequences are SGHNT and YYREEE (reference sequence). Trimming shortened V by 0 bases and J by 0 bases, and 10 bases separated the two germline ends. CDR3 loop: CASSLGRDFSGNTIYF. In DNA, the CDR3 is TGTGCCAGCAGCTTGGGCCGAGACTTCTCTGGAAACACCATATATTTT.

The chain has TRBV5-6 and TRBJ1-2; D not resolved. The CDR3 extends over 16 amino acids. V shed 1 base and J shed 3 bases, with 16 bases lying between them. Looked up from germline, CDR1 is SGHDT and CDR2 is YYEEEE. CDR3 nucleotides: TGTGCCAGCAGCTTGTGGCGTCGCAGGAAGGACTATGGCTACACCTTC. Translation gives CASSLWRRRKDYGYTF. The whole variable domain, remainder taken from reference TRBV5-6 and TRBJ1-2, is DAGVTQSPTHLIKTRGQQVTLRCSPKSGHDTVSWYQQALGQGPQFIFQYYEEEERQRGNFPDRFSGHQFPNYSSELNVNALLLGDSALYLCASSLWRRRKDYGYTFGSGTRLTVV.

The chain combines TRBV4-1 with TRBJ2-3, with D uncertain. CDR1 and CDR2 from the germline V gene are MGHRA and YSYEKL. V lost 5 bases to trimming and J lost 0 bases, with 9 bases between them. The CDR3 is 14 residues long. The CDR3 is CASSEWPSTDTQYF. CDR3 bases: TGCGCCAGCAGCGAATGGCCTAGCACAGATACGCAGTATTTT.

About this clone itself: Other DNA sequences in the same sample also yield this CDR3. The chain combines TRBV7-9 with TRBJ2-2; a possible D gene is TRBD1 (6 bases). This CDR3 spans 17 amino acids. Per the germline V gene, CDR1 is SEHNR and CDR2 is FQNEAQ (reference sequence). V was pared by 3 bases and J by 1 base, with 15 bases between. The CDR3 nucleotides read TGTGCCAGCAGCTTTAGCTTCTCGGGACAGAACACCGGGGAGCTGTTTTTT. It encodes CASSFSFSGQNTGELFF.

The chain employs TRBV2 and TRBJ1-1, with 10 bases lining up with TRBD1. The ends lost 6 bases at V and 5 bases at J; junction bases unmatched: 6. This CDR3 comprises 14 residues. Germline V gives CDR1 SNHLY, CDR2 FYNNEI. This CDR3 reads CASRATGGRTEAFF. In DNA form, the CDR3 reads TGTGCCAGCAGAGCGACAGGGGGCAGGACTGAAGCTTTCTTT. The full variable domain, rest sourced from reference TRBV2 and TRBJ1-1, is EPEVTQTPSHQVTQMGQEVILRCVPISNHLYFYWYRQILGQKVEFLVSFYNNEISEKSEIFDDQFSVERPDGSNFTLKIRSTKLEDSAMYFCASRATGGRTEAFFGQGTRLTVV.

The chain combines TRBV6-5 with TRBJ2-1; 8 bases are a match to TRBD2. V lost 0 bases, J lost 2 bases, and 3 bases stayed unmatched. The CDR3 extends over 16 amino acids. Germline CDR1 and CDR2: MNHEY and SVGAGI. The CDR3 DNA reads TGTGCCAGCAGTTACTCTCCCGGGAGGGCCTACAATGAGCAGTTCTTC. This translates into CASSYSPGRAYNEQFF.

The V gene is TRBV7-2, the J gene TRBJ2-7, with 8 bases identical to TRBD2. Germline loops: CDR1 SGHTA, CDR2 FQGNSA. With 5 bases clipped from V and 9 bases from J, the junction kept 12 bases outside the gene matches. CDR3 length: 14 residues. The CDR3 region is CASSPGTRVLRQYF. In DNA form, the CDR3 reads TGTGCCAGCAGCCCCGGGACTAGGGTCCTGCGGCAGTACTTC. Supplemented by reference TRBV7-2 and TRBJ2-7, the full variable domain reads GAGVSQSPSNKVTEKGKDVELRCDPISGHTALYWYRQSLGQGLEFLIYFQGNSAPDKSGLPSDRFSAERTGGSVSTLTIQRTQQEDSAVYLCASSPGTRVLRQYFGPGTRLTVT.

This chain uses TRBV10-1 with TRBJ2-2, with TRBD2 matching 11 bases. The CDR3 extends over 16 amino acids. V was pared by 3 bases and J by 2 bases, with 2 bases of the junction left unmatched. Germline CDR1 reads WNHNN; CDR2 reads SYGVQD (reference sequence). Written as DNA, the CDR3 is TGCGCCAGCAGTGAAGGACTAGCGGGTAACACCGGGGAGCTGTTTTTT. It yields the protein CASSEGLAGNTGELFF.

The J gene is TRBJ2-7, the V gene TRBV5-6; TRBD1 agrees at 9 bases. The CDR3 is made up of 13 amino acids. With V trimmed by 4 bases and J by 4 bases, 3 bases remained unmatched. Germline CDR1 SGHDT, CDR2 YYEEEE. This CDR3 is CASSDDRGYEQYF. The CDR3 nucleotides are TGTGCCAGCAGCGATGACAGGGGGTACGAGCAGTACTTC. Using reference TRBV5-6 and TRBJ2-7 for the parts outside the CDR3, the full variable domain is DAGVTQSPTHLIKTRGQQVTLRCSPKSGHDTVSWYQQALGQGPQFIFQYYEEEERQRGNFPDRFSGHQFPNYSSELNVNALLLGDSALYLCASSDDRGYEQYFGPGTRLTVT.

This clone was observed a handful of times. The CDR3 DNA reads as TGCAGCGCTGCGCGTTCCTACGAGCAGTACTTC. Encoded protein: CSAARSYEQYF. The chain combines TRBV29-1 with TRBJ2-7; D call uncertain. The CDR3 length is 11 residues. Germline V gene data show CDR1 as SQVTM and CDR2 as ANQGSEA. V shed 7 bases and J shed 1 base, with 8 bases lying between them.

This rearrangement joins TRBV6-5 to TRBJ1-6, with D maybe TRBD1 (6 bases). Germline V gene lookup returns CDR1 MNHEY and CDR2 SVGAGI. V was clipped by 0 bases and J by 5 bases, with 11 bases between them. This CDR3 has 16 amino acids. CDR3 loop: CASSYSRTANNSPLHF. In nucleotides, the CDR3 is TGTGCCAGCAGTTACTCTCGGACAGCAAATAATTCACCCCTCCACTTT.

The count of this clone is one. The rearrangement uses TRBV6-1 and TRBJ1-5, with 7 positions matching TRBD1. The CDR3 is made up of 15 amino acids. Germline values: CDR1 MNHNS, CDR2 SASEGT. Trimming removed 3 bases from V and 5 bases from J; junction bases left unmatched: 7. The CDR3 is CASSDARRGYQPQHF. CDR3 in DNA: TGTGCCAGCAGTGATGCCCGCAGGGGGTATCAGCCCCAGCATTTT.

The chain couples TRBV7-7 to TRBJ2-2; D is undetermined. V lost 1 base, J lost 6 bases, and 6 bases lay in between. Germline V gene sequence: CDR1 SSHAT, CDR2 FNYEAQ (reference sequence). CDR3 length: 13 amino acids. CDR3 in DNA: TGTGCCAGCAGCTTAGTATTCTCCGGGGAGCTGTTTTTT. It codes for CASSLVFSGELFF.

This chain links TRBV5-1 with TRBJ2-3; TRBD2 matches 8 bases. Looked up from germline, CDR1 is SGHRS and CDR2 is YFSETQ. The CDR3 spans 16 residues. J lost 0 bases, V lost 0 bases, and 3 bases had no gene match. The CDR3 DNA reads as TGCGCCAGCAGCTTGGCCGGGGGGGCTAGCACAGATACGCAGTATTTT. Translated, it gives CASSLAGGASTDTQYF.

This chain joins TRBV19 and TRBJ1-4; possible D gene TRBD1, 6 bases. Germline CDR1 LNHDA, CDR2 SQIVND (reference sequence). Trimming pared 5 bases from V and 4 bases from J, leaving 17 bases between. This CDR3 is 16 amino acids long. CDR3 sequence (DNA): TGTGCCAGTAGTCCCTCTGGTGGGGGCTTTAATGAAAAACTGTTTTTT. Amino acid sequence: CASSPSGGGFNEKLFF.

The chain links TRBV10-2 to TRBJ2-3; D remains ambiguous. Per germline, CDR1 WSHSY and CDR2 SAAADI. This CDR3 contains 12 residues. Trimming took 6 bases from V and 3 from J, leaving 7 bases between them. In DNA form, the CDR3 reads TGCGCCAGCAGCCTAGGAACAGATACGCAGTATTTT. This encodes CASSLGTDTQYF.

This clone was seen a handful of times. The chain joins TRBV6-5 to TRBJ2-3; D is ambiguous. Germline V gives CDR1 MNHEY, CDR2 SVGAGI. This CDR3 comprises 13 residues. The V end lost 6 bases, the J end lost 2 bases, and 9 bases lay between the germline ends. CDR3 region: CASRTTFTDTQYF. The CDR3, as DNA: TGTGCCAGCAGAACTACCTTCACAGATACGCAGTATTTT.

V usage is TRBV7-2 and J usage is TRBJ2-7; D might be TRBD2 (5 bases). Trimming shortened V by 5 bases and J by 4 bases, and 21 bases separated the two germline ends. Germline V gene lookup returns CDR1 SGHTA and CDR2 FQGNSA. The CDR3 sequence is 16 residues long. The CDR3 DNA sequence: TGTGCCAGCAGCAATACCCCGCGGCGGACTTATTACGAGCAGTACTTC. Amino acids: CASSNTPRRTYYEQYF.

J is TRBJ2-7 and V is TRBV21-1; no check of the table's D call, TRBD1, against the DNA was made. TRBV21-1 is noted as a pseudogene. The CDR3 runs to 14 residues. The DNA for the CDR3 is TGTGCCAGCAGCATGGGACAGTTTCGCTACGAGCAGTACTTC. This encodes CASSMGQFRYEQYF.

The chain links TRBV19 to TRBJ2-7, with D unresolved. CDR1 and CDR2 from the germline V gene are LNHDA and SQIVND (reference sequence). Trimming removed 6 bases at V and 2 bases at J, with 20 bases between. The CDR3 extends over 16 amino acids. CDR3 DNA: TGTGCCAGTAGCCTTAGCCCTATTGCCGGAACCTACGAGCAGTACTTC. Its translation: CASSLSPIAGTYEQYF.

The V gene is TRBV11-2, the J gene TRBJ1-4; TRBD1 aligns across 9 bases. CDR1 is SGHAT, CDR2 FQNNGV, per germline. V shed 7 bases, J shed 3 bases, and the junction held 6 bases outside the gene matches. The CDR3 runs 15 residues. This CDR3 is CASKQTGGSNEKLFF. The CDR3 DNA reads TGTGCCAGCAAACAAACAGGGGGCTCTAATGAAAAACTGTTTTTT.